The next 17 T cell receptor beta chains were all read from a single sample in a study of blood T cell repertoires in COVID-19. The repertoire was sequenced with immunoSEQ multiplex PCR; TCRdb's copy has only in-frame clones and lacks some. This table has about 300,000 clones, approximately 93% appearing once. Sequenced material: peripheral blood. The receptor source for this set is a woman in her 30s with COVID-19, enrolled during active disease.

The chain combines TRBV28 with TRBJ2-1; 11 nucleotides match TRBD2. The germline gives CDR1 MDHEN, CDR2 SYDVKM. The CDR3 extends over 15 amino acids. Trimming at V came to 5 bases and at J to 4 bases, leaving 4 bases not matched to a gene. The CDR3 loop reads CASSPSGRNYNEQFF. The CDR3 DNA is TGTGCCAGCAGTCCTAGCGGGAGGAATTACAATGAGCAGTTCTTC.

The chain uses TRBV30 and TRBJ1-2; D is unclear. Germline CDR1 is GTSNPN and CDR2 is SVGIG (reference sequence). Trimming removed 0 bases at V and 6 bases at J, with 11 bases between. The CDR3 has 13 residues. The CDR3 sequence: CAWSVRREDGYTF. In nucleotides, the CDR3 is TGTGCCTGGAGTGTACGGAGGGAGGATGGCTACACCTTC. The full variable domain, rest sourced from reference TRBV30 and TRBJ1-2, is SQTIHQWPATLVQPVGSPLSLECTVEGTSNPNLYWYRQAAGRGLQLLFYSVGIGQISSEVPQNLSASRPQDRQFILSSKKLLLSDSGFYLCAWSVRREDGYTFGSGTRLTVV.

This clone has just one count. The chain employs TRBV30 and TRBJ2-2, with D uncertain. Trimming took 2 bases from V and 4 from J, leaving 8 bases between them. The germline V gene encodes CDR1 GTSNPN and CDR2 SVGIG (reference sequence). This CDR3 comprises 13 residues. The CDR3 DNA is TGTGCCTGGAGTTCTCACAGCACCGGGGAGCTGTTTTTT. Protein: CAWSSHSTGELFF.

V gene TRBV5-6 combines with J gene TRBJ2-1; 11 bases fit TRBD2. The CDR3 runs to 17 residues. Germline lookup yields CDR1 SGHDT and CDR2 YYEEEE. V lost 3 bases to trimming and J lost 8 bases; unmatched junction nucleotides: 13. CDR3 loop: CASSSPLAGGRDDEQFF. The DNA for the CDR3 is TGTGCCAGCAGCTCCCCCTTAGCGGGAGGGAGAGACGATGAGCAGTTCTTC.

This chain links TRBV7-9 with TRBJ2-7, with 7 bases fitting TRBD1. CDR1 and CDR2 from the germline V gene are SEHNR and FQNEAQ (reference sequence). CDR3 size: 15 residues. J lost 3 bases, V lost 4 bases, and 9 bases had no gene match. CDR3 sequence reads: CASSSNRRDSYEQYF. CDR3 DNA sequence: TGTGCCAGCAGCTCTAACCGTCGGGACAGCTACGAGCAGTACTTC. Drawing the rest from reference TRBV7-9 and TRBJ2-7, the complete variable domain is DTGVSQNPRHKITKRGQNVTFRCDPISEHNRLYWYRQTLGQGPEFLTYFQNEAQLEKSRLLSDRFSAERPKGSFSTLEIQRTEQGDSAMYLCASSSNRRDSYEQYFGPGTRLTVT.

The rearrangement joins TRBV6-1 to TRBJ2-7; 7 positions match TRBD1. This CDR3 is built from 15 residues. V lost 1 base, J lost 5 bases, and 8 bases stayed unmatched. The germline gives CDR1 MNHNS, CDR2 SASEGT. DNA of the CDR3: TGTGCCAGCAGTGAAGTCCGACAGGGCATCCACGAGCAGTACTTC. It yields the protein CASSEVRQGIHEQYF.

The CDR3 loop is CASSESSSGVYEQYF. The CDR3 DNA sequence: TGCGCCAGCAGTGAGTCGAGTAGCGGGGTCTACGAGCAGTACTTC. V is TRBV10-1 and J is TRBJ2-7, with 8 bases matching TRBD2. CDR3 length: 15 residues. Unmatched junction bases numbered 4, after V lost 0 bases and J lost 3 bases. In germline, CDR1 is WNHNN, CDR2 SYGVQD (reference sequence).

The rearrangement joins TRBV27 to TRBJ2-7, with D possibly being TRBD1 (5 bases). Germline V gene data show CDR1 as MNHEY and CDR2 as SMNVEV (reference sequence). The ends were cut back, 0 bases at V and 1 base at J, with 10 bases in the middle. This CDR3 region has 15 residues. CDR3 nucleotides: TGTGCCAGCAGTTTATCGGGGCAGGGTTCCTACGAGCAGTACTTC. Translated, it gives CASSLSGQGSYEQYF.

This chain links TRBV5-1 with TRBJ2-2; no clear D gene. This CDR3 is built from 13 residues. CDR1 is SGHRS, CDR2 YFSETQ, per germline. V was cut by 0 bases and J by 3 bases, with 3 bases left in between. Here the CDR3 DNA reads TGCGCCAGCAGCTTGGTCTACACCGGGGAGCTGTTTTTT. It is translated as CASSLVYTGELFF.

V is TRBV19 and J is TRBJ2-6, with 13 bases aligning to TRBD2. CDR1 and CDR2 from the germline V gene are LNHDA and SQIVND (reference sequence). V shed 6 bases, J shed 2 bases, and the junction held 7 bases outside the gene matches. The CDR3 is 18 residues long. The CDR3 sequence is CASSLRTSGRTGANVLTF. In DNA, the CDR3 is TGTGCCAGTAGCCTCCGGACTAGCGGGAGAACTGGGGCCAACGTCCTGACTTTC.

This chain's CDR3 is CSAVTGREPQHF. The DNA for the CDR3 is TGCAGCGCCGTGACAGGGCGGGAGCCCCAGCATTTT. The chain combines TRBV29-1 with TRBJ1-5; 7 positions agree with TRBD1. There are 12 residues in the CDR3. Germline V gene sequence: CDR1 SQVTM, CDR2 ANQGSEA. After removal of 7 bases from V and 8 bases from J, the junction contained 8 bases not matched to a gene.

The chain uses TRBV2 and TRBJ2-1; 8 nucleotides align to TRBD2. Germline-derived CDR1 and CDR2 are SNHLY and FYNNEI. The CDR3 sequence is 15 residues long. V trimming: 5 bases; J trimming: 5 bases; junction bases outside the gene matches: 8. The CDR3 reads CASSSLAVGNNEQFF. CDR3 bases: TGTGCCAGCAGTTCACTAGCGGTGGGCAACAATGAGCAGTTCTTC.

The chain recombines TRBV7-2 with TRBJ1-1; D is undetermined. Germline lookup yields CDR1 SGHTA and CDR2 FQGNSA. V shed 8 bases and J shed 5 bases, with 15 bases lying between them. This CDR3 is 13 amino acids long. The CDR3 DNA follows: TGTGCCAGCCTTAGCGGGGTTCGAACTGAAGCTTTCTTT. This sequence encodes CASLSGVRTEAFF.

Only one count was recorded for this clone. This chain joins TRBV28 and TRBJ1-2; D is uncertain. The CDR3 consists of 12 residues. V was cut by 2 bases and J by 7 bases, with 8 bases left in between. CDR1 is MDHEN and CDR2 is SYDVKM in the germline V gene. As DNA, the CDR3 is TGTGCCAGCAGTTTAGTCAAGAGTGGCTACACCTTC. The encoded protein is CASSLVKSGYTF.

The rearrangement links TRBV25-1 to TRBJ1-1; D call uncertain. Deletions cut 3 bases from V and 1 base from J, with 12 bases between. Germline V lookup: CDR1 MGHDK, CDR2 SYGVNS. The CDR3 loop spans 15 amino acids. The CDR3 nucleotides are TGTGCCAGCAGTGACTTTAGTGTTTCGAACACTGAAGCTTTCTTT. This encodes CASSDFSVSNTEAFF.

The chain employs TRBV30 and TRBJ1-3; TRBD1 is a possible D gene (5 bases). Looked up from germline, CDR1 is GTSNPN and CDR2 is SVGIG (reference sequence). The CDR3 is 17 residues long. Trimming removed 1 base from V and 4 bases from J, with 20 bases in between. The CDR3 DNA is TGTGCCTGGAGTGAGATCGGGCAGGGAGGATCGGGAAACACCATATATTTT. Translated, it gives CAWSEIGQGGSGNTIYF.

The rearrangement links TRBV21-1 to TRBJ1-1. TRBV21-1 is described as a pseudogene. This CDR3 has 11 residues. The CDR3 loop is CASSINTEAFF. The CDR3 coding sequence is TGTGCCAGCAGCATAAACACTGAAGCTTTCTTT.